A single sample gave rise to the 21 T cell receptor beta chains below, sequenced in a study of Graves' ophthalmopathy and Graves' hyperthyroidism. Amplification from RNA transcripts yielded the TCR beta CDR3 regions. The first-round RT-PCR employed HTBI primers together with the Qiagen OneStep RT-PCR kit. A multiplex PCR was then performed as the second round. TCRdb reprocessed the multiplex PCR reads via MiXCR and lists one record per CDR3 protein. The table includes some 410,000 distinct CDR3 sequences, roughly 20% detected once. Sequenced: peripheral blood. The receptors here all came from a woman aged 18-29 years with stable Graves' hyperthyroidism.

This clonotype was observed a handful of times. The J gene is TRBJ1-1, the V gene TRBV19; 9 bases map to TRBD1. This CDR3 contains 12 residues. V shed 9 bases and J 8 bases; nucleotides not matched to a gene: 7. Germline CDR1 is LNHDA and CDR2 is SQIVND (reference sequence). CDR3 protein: CASDRGEREAFF. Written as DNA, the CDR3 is TGTGCCAGCGACAGGGGGGAGAGGGAAGCTTTCTTT.

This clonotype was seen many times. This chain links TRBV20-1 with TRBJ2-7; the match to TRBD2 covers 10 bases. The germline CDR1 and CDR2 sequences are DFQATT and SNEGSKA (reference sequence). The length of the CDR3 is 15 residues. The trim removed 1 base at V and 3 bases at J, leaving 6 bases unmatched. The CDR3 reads CSARGPLAGVYEQYF. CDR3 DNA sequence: TGCAGTGCTAGAGGACCCCTAGCGGGAGTCTACGAGCAGTACTTC.

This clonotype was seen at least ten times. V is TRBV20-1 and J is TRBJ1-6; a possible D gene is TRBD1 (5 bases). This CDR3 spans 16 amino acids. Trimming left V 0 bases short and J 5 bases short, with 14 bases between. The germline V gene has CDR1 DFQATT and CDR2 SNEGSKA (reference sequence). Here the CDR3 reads CSARDRMTDNNSPLHF. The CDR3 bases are TGCAGTGCTAGAGATCGCATGACAGATAATAATTCACCCCTCCACTTT.

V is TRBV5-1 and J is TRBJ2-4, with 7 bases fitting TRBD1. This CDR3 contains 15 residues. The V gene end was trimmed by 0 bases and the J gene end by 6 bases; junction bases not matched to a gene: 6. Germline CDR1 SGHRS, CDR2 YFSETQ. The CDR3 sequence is CASSLADRAGNIQYF. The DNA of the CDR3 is TGCGCCAGCAGCTTGGCTGACAGGGCTGGAAACATTCAGTACTTC.

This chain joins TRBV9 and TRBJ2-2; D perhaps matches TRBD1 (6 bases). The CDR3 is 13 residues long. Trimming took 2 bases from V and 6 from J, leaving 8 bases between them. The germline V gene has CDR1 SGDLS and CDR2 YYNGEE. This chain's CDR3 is CASSVEGAGELFF. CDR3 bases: TGTGCCAGCAGCGTCGAGGGGGCCGGGGAGCTGTTTTTT.

The CDR3 nucleotides read TGCGCCAGCAGCTTGGTAAGCGGGGGCCACGACACTGAAGCTTTCTTT. Its translation is CASSLVSGGHDTEAFF. V is TRBV5-1 and J is TRBJ1-1; possible D gene TRBD1, 6 bases. Trimming shortened V by 0 bases and J by 3 bases, and 15 bases separated the two germline ends. Germline V lookup: CDR1 SGHRS, CDR2 YFSETQ. This CDR3 contains 16 residues.

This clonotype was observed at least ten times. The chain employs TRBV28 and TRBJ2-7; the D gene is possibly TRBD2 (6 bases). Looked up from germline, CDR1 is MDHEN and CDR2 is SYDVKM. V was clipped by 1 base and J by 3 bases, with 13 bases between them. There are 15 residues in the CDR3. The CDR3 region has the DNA TGTGCCAGCAGTTTATCGGGCGGAGGGAACTACGAGCAGTACTTC. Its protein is CASSLSGGGNYEQYF.

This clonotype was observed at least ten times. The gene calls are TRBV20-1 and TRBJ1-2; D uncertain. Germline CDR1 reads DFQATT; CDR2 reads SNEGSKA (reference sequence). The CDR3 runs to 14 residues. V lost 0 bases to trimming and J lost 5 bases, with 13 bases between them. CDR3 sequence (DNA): TGCAGTGCTAGAGAAGGGCAGGCGCTTTATGGCTACACCTTC. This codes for CSAREGQALYGYTF.

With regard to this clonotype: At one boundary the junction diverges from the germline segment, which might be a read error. In DNA, the CDR3 is TGTGCCAGCAGCGTAGCCCGGGGGAGCTCCTATAATTCACCCCTCCACTTT. It encodes CASSVARGSSYNSPLHF. The V call is TRBV7-8, the J call TRBJ1-6; D may be TRBD1 (5 bases). The CDR3 covers 17 residues. Germline assignment: CDR1 SGHVS and CDR2 FQNEAQ.

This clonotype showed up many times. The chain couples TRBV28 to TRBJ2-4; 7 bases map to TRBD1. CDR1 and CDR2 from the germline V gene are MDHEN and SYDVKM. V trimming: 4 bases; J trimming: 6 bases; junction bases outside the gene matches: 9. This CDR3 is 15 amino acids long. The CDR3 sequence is CASSSLDRVGNIQYF. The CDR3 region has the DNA TGTGCCAGCAGTTCCCTTGACAGGGTTGGAAACATTCAGTACTTC.

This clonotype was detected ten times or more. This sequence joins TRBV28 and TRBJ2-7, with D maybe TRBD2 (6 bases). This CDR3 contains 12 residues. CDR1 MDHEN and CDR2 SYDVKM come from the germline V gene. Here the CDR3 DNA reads TGTGCGGCGGGTGGCGGGGCCTACGAGCAGTACTTC. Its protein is CAAGGGAYEQYF.

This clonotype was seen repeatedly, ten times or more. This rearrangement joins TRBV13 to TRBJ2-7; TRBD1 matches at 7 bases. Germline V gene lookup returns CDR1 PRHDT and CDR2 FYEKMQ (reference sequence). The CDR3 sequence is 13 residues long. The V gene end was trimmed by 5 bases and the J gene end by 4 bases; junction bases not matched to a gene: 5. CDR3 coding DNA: TGTGCCAGCAGCGAGGGGGCGCGGTACGAGCAGTACTTC. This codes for CASSEGARYEQYF.

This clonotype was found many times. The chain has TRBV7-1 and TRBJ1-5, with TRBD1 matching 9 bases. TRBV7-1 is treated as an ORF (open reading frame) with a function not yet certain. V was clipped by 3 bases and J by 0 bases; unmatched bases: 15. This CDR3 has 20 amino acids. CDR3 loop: CASSSKVGQGRFYSNQPQHF. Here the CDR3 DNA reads TGTGCCAGCAGCTCGAAAGTTGGACAGGGGCGATTCTATAGCAATCAGCCCCAGCATTTT.

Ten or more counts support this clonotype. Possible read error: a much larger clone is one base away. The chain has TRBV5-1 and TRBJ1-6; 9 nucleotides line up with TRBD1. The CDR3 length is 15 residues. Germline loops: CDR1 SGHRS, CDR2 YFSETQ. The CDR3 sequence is CASSFGTGKDSHLHF. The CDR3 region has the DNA TGCGCCAGCAGCTTCGGGACAGGGAAGGATTCACACCTCCACTTT.

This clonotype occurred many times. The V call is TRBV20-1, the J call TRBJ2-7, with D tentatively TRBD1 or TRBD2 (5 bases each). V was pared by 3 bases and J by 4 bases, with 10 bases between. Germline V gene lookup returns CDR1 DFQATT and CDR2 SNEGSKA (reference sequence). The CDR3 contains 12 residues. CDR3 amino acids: CSARGPGYEQYF. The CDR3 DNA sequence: TGCAGTGCTAGGGGACCCGGTTACGAGCAGTACTTC.

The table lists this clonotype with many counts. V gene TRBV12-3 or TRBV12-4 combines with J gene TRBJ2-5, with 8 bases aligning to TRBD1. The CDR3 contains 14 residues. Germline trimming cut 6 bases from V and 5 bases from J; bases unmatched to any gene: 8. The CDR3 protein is CASSRRGLGETQYF. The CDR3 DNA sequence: TGTGCCAGCAGCCGCAGGGGGCTGGGGGAGACCCAGTACTTC.

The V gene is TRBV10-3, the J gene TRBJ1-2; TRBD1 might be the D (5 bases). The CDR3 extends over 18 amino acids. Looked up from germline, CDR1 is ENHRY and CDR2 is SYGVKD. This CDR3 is CAISEHTRDGGMYYGYTF. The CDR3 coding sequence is TGTGCGATATCCGAACATACTCGAGACGGGGGGATGTACTATGGCTACACCTTC.

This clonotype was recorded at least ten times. This chain's CDR3 is CASSLASGLLQETQYF. The CDR3 bases are TGTGCCAGCAGTTTAGCCTCGGGACTCTTGCAAGAGACCCAGTACTTC. J is TRBJ2-5 and V is TRBV12-3 or TRBV12-4; a weak D match, TRBD2 (6 bases). Between the trimmed V and J ends, which lost 0 bases and 2 bases, there was a span of 13 bases. CDR3 length: 16 residues.

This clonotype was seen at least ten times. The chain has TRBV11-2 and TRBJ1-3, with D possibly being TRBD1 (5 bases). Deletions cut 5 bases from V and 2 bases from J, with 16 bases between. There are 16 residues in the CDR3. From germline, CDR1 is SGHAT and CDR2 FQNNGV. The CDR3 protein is CASSEMGPGTGNTIYF. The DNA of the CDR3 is TGTGCCAGCAGCGAAATGGGACCTGGGACTGGAAACACCATATATTTT.

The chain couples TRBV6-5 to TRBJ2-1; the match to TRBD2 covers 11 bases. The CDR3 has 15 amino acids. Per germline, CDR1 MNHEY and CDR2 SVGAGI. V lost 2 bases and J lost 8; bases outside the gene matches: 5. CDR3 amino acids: CASSYVLAGGHEQFF. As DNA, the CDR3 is TGTGCCAGCAGTTACGTCCTAGCGGGGGGCCATGAGCAGTTCTTC.

The CDR3 DNA reads as TGTGCCAGCAGCTACAGGGGGGATCAGCCCCAGCATTTT. Translation: CASSYRGDQPQHF. The V and J genes are TRBV7-2 and TRBJ1-5, with 8 bases identical to TRBD1. The CDR3 has 13 residues. Looked up from germline, CDR1 is SGHTA and CDR2 is FQGNSA. The junction had 1 base not matched to a gene; V was cut back by 4 bases and J by 5 bases.